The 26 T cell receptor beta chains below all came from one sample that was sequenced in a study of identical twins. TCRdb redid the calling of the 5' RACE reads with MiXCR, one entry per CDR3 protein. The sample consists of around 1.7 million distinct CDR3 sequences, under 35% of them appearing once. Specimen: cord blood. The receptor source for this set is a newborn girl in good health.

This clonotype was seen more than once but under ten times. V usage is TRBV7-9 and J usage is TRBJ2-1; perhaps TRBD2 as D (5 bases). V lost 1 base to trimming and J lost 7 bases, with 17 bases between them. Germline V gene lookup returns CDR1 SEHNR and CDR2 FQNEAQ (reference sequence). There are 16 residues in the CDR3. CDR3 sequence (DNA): TGTGCCAGCAGCTTAGATTTGGGAGTAGCGAGGAATGAGCAGTTCTTC. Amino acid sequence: CASSLDLGVARNEQFF.

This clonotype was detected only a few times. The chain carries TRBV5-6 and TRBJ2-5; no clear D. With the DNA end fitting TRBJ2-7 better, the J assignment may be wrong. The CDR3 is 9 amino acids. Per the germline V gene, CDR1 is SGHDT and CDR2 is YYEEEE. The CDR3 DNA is TGTGCCAGCAGGCACGAGCAGTACTTC. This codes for CASRHEQYF.

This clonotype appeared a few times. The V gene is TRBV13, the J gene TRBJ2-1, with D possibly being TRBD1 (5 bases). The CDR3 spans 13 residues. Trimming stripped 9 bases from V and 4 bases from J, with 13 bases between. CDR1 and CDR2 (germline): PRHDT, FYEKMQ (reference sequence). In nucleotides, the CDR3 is TGTGCCAGGGAAGATGACAGTTACAATGAGCAGTTCTTC. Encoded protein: CAREDDSYNEQFF.

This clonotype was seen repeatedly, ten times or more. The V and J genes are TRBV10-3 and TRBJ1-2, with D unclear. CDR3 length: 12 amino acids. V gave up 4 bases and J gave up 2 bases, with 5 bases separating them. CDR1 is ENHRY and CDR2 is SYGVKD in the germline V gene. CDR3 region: CAISAGNYGYTF. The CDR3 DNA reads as TGTGCCATCAGTGCCGGGAACTATGGCTACACCTTC.

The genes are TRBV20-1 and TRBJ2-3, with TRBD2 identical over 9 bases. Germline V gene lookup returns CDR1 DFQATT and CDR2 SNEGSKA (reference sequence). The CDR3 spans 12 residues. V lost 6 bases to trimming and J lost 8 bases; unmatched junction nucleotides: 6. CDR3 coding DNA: TGCAGTGCCGCCATTAGCGGGGGTACGCAGTATTTT. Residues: CSAAISGGTQYF.

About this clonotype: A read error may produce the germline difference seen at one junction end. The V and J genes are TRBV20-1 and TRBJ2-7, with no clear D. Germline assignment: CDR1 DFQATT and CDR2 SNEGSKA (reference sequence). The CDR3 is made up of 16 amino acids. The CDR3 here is CSARDRVLGSYNEQYF. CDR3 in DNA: TGCAGTGCTCGAGATCGGGTGCTAGGATCCTACAATGAGCAGTACTTC.

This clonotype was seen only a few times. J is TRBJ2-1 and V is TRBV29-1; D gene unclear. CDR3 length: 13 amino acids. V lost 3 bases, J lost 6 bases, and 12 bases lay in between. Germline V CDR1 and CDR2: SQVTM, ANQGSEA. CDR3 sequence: CSVDPNYGNEQFF. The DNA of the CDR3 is TGCAGCGTTGACCCGAATTACGGCAATGAGCAGTTCTTC.

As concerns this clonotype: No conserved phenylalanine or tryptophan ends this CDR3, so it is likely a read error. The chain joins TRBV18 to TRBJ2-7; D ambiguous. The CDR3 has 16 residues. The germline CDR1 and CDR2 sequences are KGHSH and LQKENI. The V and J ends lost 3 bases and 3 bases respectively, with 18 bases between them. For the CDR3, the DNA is TGTGCCAGCTCACCGTTCTCAGACACCGCGAACTACGAGCAGTACTTA. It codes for CASSPFSDTANYEQYL.

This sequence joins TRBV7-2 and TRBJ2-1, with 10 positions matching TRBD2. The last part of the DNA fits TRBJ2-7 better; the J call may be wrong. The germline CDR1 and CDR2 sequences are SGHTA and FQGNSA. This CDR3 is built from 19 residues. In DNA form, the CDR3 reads TGTGCCAGCAGCGCCCCCACTAGCGGGGTTACGAGCTCCTACAATGAGCAGTACTTC. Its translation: CASSAPTSGVTSSYNEQYF.

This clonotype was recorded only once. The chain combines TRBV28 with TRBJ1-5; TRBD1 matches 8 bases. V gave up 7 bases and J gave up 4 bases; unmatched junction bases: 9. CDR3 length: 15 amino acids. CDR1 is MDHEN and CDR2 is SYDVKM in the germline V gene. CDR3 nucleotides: TGTGCCAGCACTCCCAGGGGGCGAGGGAATCAGCCCCAGCATTTT. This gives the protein CASTPRGRGNQPQHF.

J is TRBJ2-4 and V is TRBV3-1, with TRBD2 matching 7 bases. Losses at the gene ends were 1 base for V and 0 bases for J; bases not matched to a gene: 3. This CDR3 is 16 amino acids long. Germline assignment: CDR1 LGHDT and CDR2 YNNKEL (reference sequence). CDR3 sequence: CASSQGGGGAKNIQYF. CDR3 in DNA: TGTGCCAGCAGCCAAGGGGGCGGGGGAGCCAAAAACATTCAGTACTTC.

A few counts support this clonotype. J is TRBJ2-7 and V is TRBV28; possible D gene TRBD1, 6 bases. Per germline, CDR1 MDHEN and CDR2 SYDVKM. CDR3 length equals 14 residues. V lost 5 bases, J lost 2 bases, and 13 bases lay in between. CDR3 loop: CASSKPGATYEQYF. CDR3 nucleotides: TGTGCCAGCAGTAAACCAGGGGCCACCTACGAGCAGTACTTC. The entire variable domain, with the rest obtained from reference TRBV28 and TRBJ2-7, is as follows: DVKVTQSSRYLVKRTGEKVFLECVQDMDHENMFWYRQDPGLGLRLIYFSYDVKMKEKGDIPEGYSVSREKKERFSLILESASTNQTSMYLCASSKPGATYEQYFGPGTRLTVT.

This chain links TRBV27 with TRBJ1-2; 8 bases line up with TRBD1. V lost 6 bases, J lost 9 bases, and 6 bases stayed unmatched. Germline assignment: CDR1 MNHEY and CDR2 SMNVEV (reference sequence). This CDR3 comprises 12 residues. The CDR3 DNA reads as TGTGCCAGCAGACCAGCAGGGGGCCGCTACACCTTC. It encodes CASRPAGGRYTF.

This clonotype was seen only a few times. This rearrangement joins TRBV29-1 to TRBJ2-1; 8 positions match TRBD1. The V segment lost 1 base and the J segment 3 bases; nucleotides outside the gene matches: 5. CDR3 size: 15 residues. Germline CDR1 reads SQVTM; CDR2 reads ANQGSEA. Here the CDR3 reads CSVEGTTGDYNEQFF. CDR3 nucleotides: TGCAGCGTTGAAGGGACGACAGGGGACTACAATGAGCAGTTCTTC.

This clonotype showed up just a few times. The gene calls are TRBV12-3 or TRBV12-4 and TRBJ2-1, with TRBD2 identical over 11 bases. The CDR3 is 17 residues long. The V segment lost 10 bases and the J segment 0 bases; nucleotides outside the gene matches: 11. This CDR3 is CATSGTSGGSSYNEQFF. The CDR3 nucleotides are TGTGCCACCTCCGGGACTAGCGGAGGTAGCTCCTACAATGAGCAGTTCTTC.

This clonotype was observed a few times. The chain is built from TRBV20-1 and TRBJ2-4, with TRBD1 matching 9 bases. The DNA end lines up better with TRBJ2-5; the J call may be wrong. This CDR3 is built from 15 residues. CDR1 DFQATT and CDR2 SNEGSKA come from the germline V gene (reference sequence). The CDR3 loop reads CSARDGQGQVETQYF. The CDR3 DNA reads TGCAGTGCTAGAGACGGACAGGGGCAGGTAGAGACCCAGTACTTC.

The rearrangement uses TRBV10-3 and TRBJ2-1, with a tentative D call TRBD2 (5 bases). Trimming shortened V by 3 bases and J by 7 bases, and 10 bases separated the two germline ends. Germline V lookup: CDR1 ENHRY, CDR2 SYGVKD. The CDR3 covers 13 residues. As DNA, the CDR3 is TGTGCCATCAGTGATGGACGGACTAATGAGCAGTTCTTC. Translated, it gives CAISDGRTNEQFF.

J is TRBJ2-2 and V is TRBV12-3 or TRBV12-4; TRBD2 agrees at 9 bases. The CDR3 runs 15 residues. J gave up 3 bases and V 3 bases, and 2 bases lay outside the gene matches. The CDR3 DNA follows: TGTGCCAGCAGTTTCGTAGCGGGAGACACCGGGGAGCTGTTTTTT. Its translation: CASSFVAGDTGELFF.

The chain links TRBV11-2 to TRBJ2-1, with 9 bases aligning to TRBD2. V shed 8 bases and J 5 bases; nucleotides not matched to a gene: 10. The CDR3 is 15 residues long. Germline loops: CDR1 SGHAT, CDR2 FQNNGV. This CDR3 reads CASGDASGNHNEQFF. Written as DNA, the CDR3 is TGTGCCAGCGGGGACGCTAGCGGGAACCACAATGAGCAGTTCTTC.

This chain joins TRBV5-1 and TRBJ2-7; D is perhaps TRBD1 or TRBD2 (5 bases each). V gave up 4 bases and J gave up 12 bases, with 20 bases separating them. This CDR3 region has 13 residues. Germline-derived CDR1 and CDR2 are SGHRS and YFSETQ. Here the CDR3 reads CASSPRDPRMRYF. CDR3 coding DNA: TGCGCCAGCAGCCCAAGGGACCCCCGTATGAGGTACTTC.

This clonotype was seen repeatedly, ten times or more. The CDR3 bases are TGTGCCATCAGTGACAACACCTACAATGAGCAGTTCTTC. Translating gives CAISDNTYNEQFF. This chain links TRBV10-3 with TRBJ2-1; D not certain. Per the germline V gene, CDR1 is ENHRY and CDR2 is SYGVKD. The V and J ends lost 3 bases and 2 bases respectively, with 5 bases between them. The CDR3 has 13 residues.

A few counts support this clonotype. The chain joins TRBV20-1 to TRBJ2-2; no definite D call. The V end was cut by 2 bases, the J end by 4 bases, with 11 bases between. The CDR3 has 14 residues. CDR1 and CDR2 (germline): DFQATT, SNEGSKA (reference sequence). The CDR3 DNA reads TGCAGTGCTAGAACCTCCTTCGGCACCGGGGAGCTGTTTTTT. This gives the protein CSARTSFGTGELFF.

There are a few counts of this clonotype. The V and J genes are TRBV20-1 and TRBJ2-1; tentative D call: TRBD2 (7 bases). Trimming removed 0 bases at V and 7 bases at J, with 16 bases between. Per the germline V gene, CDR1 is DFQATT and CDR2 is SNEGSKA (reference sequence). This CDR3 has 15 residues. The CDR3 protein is CSARDLGGGRNEQFF. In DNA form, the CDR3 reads TGCAGTGCTAGAGATCTGGGGGGGGGCCGGAATGAGCAGTTCTTC.

CDR3 coding DNA: TGTGCCAGCAGAGGGACTAGGCGGAATGAGCAGTTCTTC. Encoded protein: CASRGTRRNEQFF. The V and J genes are TRBV3-1 and TRBJ2-1, with 8 bases that match TRBD2. Per germline, CDR1 LGHDT and CDR2 YNNKEL (reference sequence). The V segment lost 6 bases and the J segment 7 bases; nucleotides outside the gene matches: 5. CDR3 length equals 13 residues.

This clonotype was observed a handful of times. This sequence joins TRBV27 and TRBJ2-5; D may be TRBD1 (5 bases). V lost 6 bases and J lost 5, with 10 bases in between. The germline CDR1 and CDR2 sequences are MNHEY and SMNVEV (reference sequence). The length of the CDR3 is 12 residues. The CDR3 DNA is TGTGCCAGCAGGGACACTGGGGAGACCCAGTACTTC. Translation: CASRDTGETQYF.

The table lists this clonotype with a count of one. Here the CDR3 reads CASNLRSMNTEAFF. In DNA form, the CDR3 reads TGTGCCAGCAATCTCAGGAGCATGAACACTGAAGCTTTCTTT. The genes are TRBV12-3 or TRBV12-4 and TRBJ1-1; D remains ambiguous. CDR3 length: 14 amino acids. Trimming took off 7 bases at V and 0 bases at J, with 12 bases between the two ends.